This TCR beta chain was sequenced for a study of T cells in Graves' hyperthyroidism and ophthalmopathy. This clonotype was detected many times. Germline V gene lookup returns CDR1 MDHEN and CDR2 SYDVKM. The CDR3 has 18 amino acids. V was pared by 7 bases and J by 4 bases, with 27 bases between. RNA transcripts were the template for amplifying TCR beta CDR3 regions. Carried out on the TCR CDR3, a first-round RT-PCR used the HTBI primer set. MiXCR, run by TCRdb on the multiplex PCR reads, gives a single entry per CDR3 protein. The table lists 200,000 to 250,000 distinct CDR3 sequences, about 15% of them singletons.

This receptor was obtained from a woman aged 18-29 years with Graves' ophthalmopathy. The sample consisted of blood. The chain uses TRBV28 and TRBJ2-3, with D tentatively TRBD1 (6 bases). CDR3 region: CASTSREGRDTPADTQYF. In DNA, the CDR3 is TGTGCCAGCACCTCCCGAGAAGGTCGGGACACACCGGCAGATACGCAGTATTTT.